Listed here are 8 T cell receptor beta chains from one sample, sequenced in a study of cytomegalovirus exposure and HLA in healthy donors. Vbeta (60) and Jbeta (13) primers were used in the PCR. The protocol was immunoSEQ multiplex PCR, while the TCRdb copy is restricted to in-frame clones and leaves out a portion. Among more than 130,000 clones listed, around 82% were seen once. Sequenced material: PBMCs. These receptors originate from a man aged 40-55 years in good health and CMV-seropositive.

This clone came up once. The chain combines TRBV5-1 with TRBJ2-2; TRBD2 aligns across 13 bases. V was clipped by 3 bases and J by 5 bases; unmatched bases: 4. The germline CDR1 and CDR2 sequences are SGHRS and YFSETQ. The CDR3 is made up of 16 amino acids. The CDR3 coding sequence is TGCGCCAGCAGCTCTGGACTAGCGGGAGAAACCGGGGAGCTGTTTTTT. This gives the protein CASSSGLAGETGELFF.

The chain recombines TRBV28 with TRBJ2-1; D is possibly TRBD1 (5 bases). CDR1 and CDR2 from the germline V gene are MDHEN and SYDVKM. V was clipped by 6 bases and J by 3 bases, with 6 bases between them. CDR3 length: 12 residues. In nucleotides, the CDR3 is TGTGCCAGCAGGACAGACTACAATGAGCAGTTCTTC. Translated: CASRTDYNEQFF.

This clone was observed a handful of times. The chain couples TRBV4-2 to TRBJ2-2; 7 positions match TRBD2. Germline trimming cut 0 bases from V and 6 bases from J; bases unmatched to any gene: 7. The CDR3 totals 16 residues. CDR1 is LGHNA and CDR2 is YNFKEQ in the germline V gene. In DNA, the CDR3 is TGTGCCAGCAGCCAAGATCTGGGGCTAGCGGCCGGGGAGCTGTTTTTT. Residues: CASSQDLGLAAGELFF.

In its sample, this clone was seen once. This chain connects TRBV29-1 to TRBJ2-3, with 7 bases aligning to TRBD2. Trimming removed 7 bases from V and 0 bases from J; junction bases left unmatched: 13. Germline loops: CDR1 SQVTM, CDR2 ANQGSEA. CDR3 length: 16 amino acids. The CDR3, as DNA: TGCAGCGCCCGAGAGTGGGAGGGGCGTAGCACAGATACGCAGTATTTT. Its protein is CSAREWEGRSTDTQYF.

The CDR3 here is CASSPGGPGYGYTF. The CDR3 DNA follows: TGCGCCAGCAGCCCAGGGGGCCCCGGATATGGCTACACCTTC. The rearrangement uses TRBV5-1 and TRBJ1-2; 8 positions agree with TRBD1. Germline assignment: CDR1 SGHRS and CDR2 YFSETQ. CDR3 length equals 14 residues. The junction had 7 bases not matched to a gene; V was cut back by 4 bases and J by 5 bases.

V usage is TRBV4-1 and J usage is TRBJ2-3; 7 bases match TRBD2. V dropped 4 bases and J dropped 2; count of bases not matched to a gene: 12. Germline V gives CDR1 MGHRA, CDR2 YSYEKL. The CDR3 is 17 residues long. CDR3 region: CASSPGTVAGYTDTQYF. CDR3 nucleotide sequence: TGCGCCAGCAGCCCGGGGACGGTAGCGGGTTACACAGATACGCAGTATTTT.

The chain joins TRBV14 to TRBJ2-7; D possibly corresponds to TRBD1 (5 bases). V gave up 0 bases and J gave up 1 base, with 10 bases separating them. CDR1 is SGHDN and CDR2 is FVKESK in the germline V gene. This CDR3 comprises 15 residues. The CDR3 region is CASSQEGTGSYEQYF. The CDR3 nucleotides are TGTGCCAGCAGCCAAGAAGGAACAGGATCCTACGAGCAGTACTTC.

The rearrangement uses TRBV6-5 and TRBJ1-1; a possible D gene is TRBD1 (6 bases). From germline, CDR1 is MNHEY and CDR2 SVGAGI. The length of the CDR3 is 13 residues. Trimming pared 5 bases from V and 2 bases from J, leaving 9 bases between. The CDR3 DNA sequence: TGTGCCAGCAGTCGACAGGTTAACACTGAAGCTTTCTTT. Amino acids: CASSRQVNTEAFF.